Below, one T cell receptor beta chain is given with its context. Its antigen is unidentified. High-throughput TCR beta sequencing covered peripheral CD8+ and CD4+ T cells. Negative isolation was used for CD8+ and CD4+ T cells, and FACS enrichment was applied to TEMRA cells. An input of about 0.5 to 1 ug of RNA was subjected to reverse transcription using random hexamers. Multiplex immunoSEQ PCR targeted 54 Vbeta and 13 Jbeta TCR beta segments. TCRdb called the immunoSEQ multiplex PCR reads again in MiXCR, with one record for every CDR3 protein. The data hold some 190,000 distinct CDR3 sequences, with approximately 95% observed a single time. These data come from a study of CD8 T cells in Susac syndrome. Findings of the study overall: The TCR sequencing and HLA analysis in the study involved a relatively small number of individuals, as the study acknowledged.

The junction had 9 bases not matched to a gene; V was cut back by 7 bases and J by 7 bases. CDR1 and CDR2 from the germline V gene are SQVTM and ANQGSEA. This CDR3 comprises 13 residues. This clonotype was sampled from a human donor in good health. The sequencing sample was made of CD4+ T cells from PBMCs. This chain uses TRBV29-1 with TRBJ2-1; 8 nucleotides agree with TRBD1. Here the CDR3 DNA reads TGCAGCGCGGAGAGACAGGGGCTAAATGAGCAGTTCTTC. It is translated as CSAERQGLNEQFF.